This TCR beta chain originates from a study of early T cells in non-severe SARS-CoV-2 infection. CDR3 length equals 15 residues. Germline lookup yields CDR1 MNHNS and CDR2 SASEGT. V was clipped by 2 bases and J by 0 bases, with 8 bases between them. Each CDR3 protein gets one entry after TCRdb re-called the 5' RACE reads with MiXCR. The table has 25,000 to 30,000 distinct CDR3 sequences, about 4% seen once. Sample: whole blood. The V gene is TRBV6-1, the J gene TRBJ1-3, with unresolved D. The clonotype comes from an adult who was a healthcare worker with PCR-confirmed SARS-CoV-2 infection or an uninfected control (not recorded which). DNA of the CDR3: TGTGCCAGCAGTGAATGGGTCGGCTCTGGAAACACCATATATTTT. It codes for CASSEWVGSGNTIYF.